The clone carrying this T cell receptor (beta chain) was counted many times. The read gets to within 3 residues of the CDR3 end, and the germline J gene fills in the rest. The length of the CDR3 is 12 residues. The germline gives CDR1 PRHDT, CDR2 FYEKMQ (reference sequence). Trimming took off 5 bases at V and 0 bases at J, with 5 bases between the two ends. Using immunoSEQ multiplex PCR, the repertoire was profiled, and TCRdb retains in-frame clones only, with some absent. Listed for the sample are around 47,000 clones, none seen a single time. These data originate in a study of T cell clonality in common variable immunodeficiency.

The chain couples TRBV13 to TRBJ2-7; D not resolved. The sequence was obtained from a person between 18 and 70 years old in good health. Sample: peripheral blood mononuclear cells. The covered CDR3 bases are TGTGCCAGCAGCCCCCACTCCTACGAG. Protein sequence: CASSPHSYE. The complete CDR3 protein is CASSPHSYEQYF.